One sample yielded the 14 T cell receptor beta chains listed below, sequenced in a study of breast tumors, draining lymph nodes, adjacent tissues. TCRdb re-called the multiplex PCR reads with MiXCR, one entry per CDR3 protein. The sample lists about 17,000 distinct CDR3 sequences; over 55% were seen once. The specimen was tumor-adjacent breast tissue. The receptors shown here come from a female donor with breast cancer. Some clones in this sample may be carry-over from other donors' samples.

The chain employs TRBV7-9 and TRBJ1-6; possibly TRBD1 for D (6 bases). CDR1 is SEHNR and CDR2 is FQNEAQ in the germline V gene (reference sequence). This CDR3 spans 15 amino acids. Trimming left V 3 bases short and J 15 bases short, with 21 bases between. The CDR3 nucleotides read TGTGCCAGCAGCTTGAGGGGGGGGAGTGATGCTCTCCTCCACTTT. Translating it yields CASSLRGGSDALLHF.

This clonotype occurred many times. The V gene is TRBV4-3, the J gene TRBJ2-5; D perhaps matches TRBD1 (7 bases). V was shortened by 0 bases and J by 5 bases, with 22 bases between the two germline ends. This CDR3 region has 18 residues. Looked up from germline, CDR1 is LGHNA and CDR2 is YSLEER. The CDR3 region is CASSQDLGGTDSGETQYF. The CDR3 DNA is TGCGCCAGCAGCCAAGATCTGGGCGGGACAGACAGCGGTGAGACCCAGTACTTC.

This clonotype was seen only once. This chain uses TRBV6-5 with TRBJ2-2; 8 bases are shared with TRBD2. The CDR3 runs to 11 residues. Germline V gene lookup returns CDR1 MNHEY and CDR2 SVGAGI. V shed 8 bases, J shed 11 bases, and the junction held 4 bases outside the gene matches. CDR3 amino acids: CASHREGELFF. The CDR3 DNA reads as TGTGCCAGCCACCGGGAGGGAGAGCTGTTTTTT.

The chain carries TRBV9 and TRBJ2-6; D unclear. This CDR3 spans 16 amino acids. V gave up 4 bases and J gave up 0 bases, with 11 bases separating them. Germline loops: CDR1 SGDLS, CDR2 YYNGEE. The CDR3 spells CASSSGVSSGANVLTF. DNA for the CDR3: TGTGCCAGCAGCTCTGGGGTGTCCTCTGGGGCCAACGTCCTGACTTTC. Full variable domain (missing parts from reference TRBV9 and TRBJ2-6): DSGVTQTPKHLITATGQRVTLRCSPRSGDLSVYWYQQSLDQGLQFLIQYYNGEERAKGNILERFSAQQFPDLHSELNLSSLELGDSALYFCASSSGVSSGANVLTFGAGSRLTVL.

In this sample, this clonotype is medium-sized. V usage is TRBV6-1 and J usage is TRBJ1-4; 7 nucleotides agree with TRBD1. The germline V gene has CDR1 MNHNS and CDR2 SASEGT. J lost 5 bases, V lost 3 bases, and 6 bases had no gene match. CDR3 length: 15 residues. The CDR3: CASSDGDSRNEKLFF. The DNA of the CDR3 is TGTGCCAGCAGTGACGGGGACAGCAGAAATGAAAAACTGTTTTTT.

The CDR3 loop is CASKDRESGYTF. Written as DNA, the CDR3 is TGTGCCAGCAAGGACAGGGAATCTGGCTACACCTTC. This rearrangement joins TRBV19 to TRBJ1-2, with 8 nucleotides matching TRBD1. V gave up 9 bases and J gave up 7 bases; unmatched junction bases: 7. In germline, CDR1 is LNHDA, CDR2 SQIVND (reference sequence). CDR3 size: 12 residues.

This chain joins TRBV20-1 and TRBJ2-3, with TRBD2 identical over 8 bases. Germline-derived CDR1 and CDR2 are DFQATT and SNEGSKA (reference sequence). The CDR3 is made up of 16 amino acids. Losses at the gene ends were 3 bases for V and 3 bases for J; bases not matched to a gene: 11. CDR3 in amino acids: CSARGTSRFPTDTQYF. DNA of the CDR3: TGCAGTGCTAGGGGGACTAGTCGTTTTCCAACAGATACGCAGTATTTT.

A single count supports this clonotype. One junction end disagrees with the germline gene, perhaps due to a read error. V usage is TRBV9 and J usage is TRBJ1-2; D may be TRBD1 (6 bases). CDR1 is SGDLS, CDR2 YYNGEE, per germline. The CDR3 has 14 amino acids. The CDR3 protein is CVSSVSVGGDGYTF. CDR3 nucleotides: TGTGTCAGCAGCGTAAGTGTGGGGGGCGATGGCTACACCTTC.

In this sample, this clonotype turned up many times. V gene TRBV28 combines with J gene TRBJ1-5; perhaps TRBD1 as D (5 bases). CDR1 is MDHEN, CDR2 SYDVKM, per germline. V dropped 4 bases and J dropped 4 bases, with 14 bases sitting between them. This CDR3 is 15 amino acids long. The chain's CDR3 is CASSSPRQPNQPQHF. DNA of the CDR3: TGTGCCAGCAGTTCCCCCCGACAGCCTAATCAGCCCCAGCATTTT. Looking up the rest from reference TRBV28 and TRBJ1-5 gives the full variable domain: DVKVTQSSRYLVKRTGEKVFLECVQDMDHENMFWYRQDPGLGLRLIYFSYDVKMKEKGDIPEGYSVSREKKERFSLILESASTNQTSMYLCASSSPRQPNQPQHFGDGTRLSIL.

The V and J genes are TRBV28 and TRBJ2-3; D unresolved. CDR3 length equals 15 residues. In germline, CDR1 is MDHEN, CDR2 SYDVKM. Between the trimmed V and J ends, which lost 2 bases and 4 bases, there was a span of 13 bases. CDR3 protein: CASSLDPLRADTQYF. DNA for the CDR3: TGTGCCAGCAGTTTAGACCCACTCCGGGCAGATACGCAGTATTTT.

This sequence joins TRBV9 and TRBJ1-3; D perhaps matches TRBD1 (6 bases). Germline V gives CDR1 SGDLS, CDR2 YYNGEE. The length of the CDR3 is 13 residues. V lost 4 bases to trimming and J lost 7 bases, with 12 bases between them. The CDR3 here is CASSKAGGNTIYF. The CDR3 nucleotides read TGTGCCAGCAGCAAGGCGGGGGGCAACACCATATATTTT.

The chain combines TRBV20-1 with TRBJ1-4; a weak D match, TRBD1 (5 bases). The V end lost 7 bases, the J end lost 2 bases, and 8 bases lay between the germline ends. The CDR3 runs to 12 residues. Per germline, CDR1 DFQATT and CDR2 SNEGSKA (reference sequence). CDR3 residues: CSGGNTNEKLFF. The CDR3 DNA reads as TGCAGTGGGGGCAATACTAATGAAAAACTGTTTTTT.

CDR3 sequence: CASSLFGGAGINYEQYV. CDR3 in DNA: TGTGCCAGCAGCTTATTTGGTGGGGCAGGGATCAACTACGAGCAGTACGTC. The rearrangement uses TRBV7-9 and TRBJ2-7; TRBD1 might be the D (5 bases). Trimming removed 2 bases at V and 3 bases at J, with 20 bases between. Germline V gene data show CDR1 as SEHNR and CDR2 as FQNEAQ (reference sequence). The CDR3 sequence is 17 residues long.

This clonotype has a count of ten or more. The chain carries TRBV12-3 or TRBV12-4 and TRBJ1-1; no clear D gene. V was shortened by 8 bases and J by 4 bases, with 14 bases between the two germline ends. The CDR3 extends over 13 amino acids. CDR3: CASFSHAPTEAFF. The CDR3 coding sequence is TGTGCCAGCTTCTCGCACGCGCCCACTGAAGCTTTCTTT.